This TCR beta chain derives from a study of blood T cell repertoires in COVID-19. Study background: From the United States, Italy and Spain came samples of acute and convalescent COVID-19. Sources were T cells, B-cell-depleted T cells, or PBMCs; the material itself was cDNA or gDNA.

Germline V gives CDR1 LGHNA, CDR2 YNFKEQ. V lost 0 bases to trimming and J lost 4 bases, with 9 bases between them. This CDR3 has 15 residues. Study processing details: Estimation of nucleated cell counts relied on the amplification of reference gene primers. Assay used: immunoSEQ multiplex PCR; TCRdb lists only in-frame clones, some missing. The V and J calls and clone size were taken over from that table, and D and trimming were inferred from the DNA. The profile shows some 120,000 clones, around nine tenths of them singletons. Seattle enrolled patients during active infection and tracked them longitudinally.

The J gene is TRBJ2-2, the V gene TRBV4-2; a possible D gene is TRBD1 (5 bases). Sequencing used peripheral blood. This clonotype was obtained from a man aged 55 to 70 with COVID-19, enrolled during active disease. The CDR3 sequence: CASSQELTATGELFF. The CDR3 coding sequence is TGTGCCAGCAGCCAAGAGTTGACAGCCACCGGGGAGCTGTTTTTT.